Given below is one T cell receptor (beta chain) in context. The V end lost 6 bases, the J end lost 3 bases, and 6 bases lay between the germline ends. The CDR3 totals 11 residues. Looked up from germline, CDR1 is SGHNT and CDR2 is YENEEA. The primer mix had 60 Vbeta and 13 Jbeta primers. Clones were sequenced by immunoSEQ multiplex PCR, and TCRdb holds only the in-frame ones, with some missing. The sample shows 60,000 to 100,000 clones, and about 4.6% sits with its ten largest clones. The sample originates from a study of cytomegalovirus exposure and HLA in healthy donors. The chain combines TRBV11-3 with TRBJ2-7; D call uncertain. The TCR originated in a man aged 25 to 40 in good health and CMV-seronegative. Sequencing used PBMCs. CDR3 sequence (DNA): TGTGCCAGCAGTTCAGGCTACGAGCAGTACTTC. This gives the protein CASSSGYEQYF.